This paragraph covers one T cell receptor beta chain sequence. This record comes from a study of blood T cell repertoires in COVID-19. About the research overall: COVID-19 samples, acute and convalescent, were from the United States, Italy and Spain. In each case, the material was cDNA or gDNA derived from T cells, B-cell-depleted T cells, or PBMCs.

As originally analysed: By means of reference gene primer amplification, nucleated cell counts were estimated. The assay was immunoSEQ multiplex PCR, and TCRdb's table has in-frame clones only and misses some. V, J and clone size derive from that table, while D and trimming were established from the DNA sequence. The sample consists of approximately 150,000 clones, roughly 77% of them appearing once. With 1 base clipped from V and 8 bases from J, the junction kept 6 bases outside the gene matches. The germline V gene has CDR1 MGHDK and CDR2 SYGVNS. The CDR3 extends over 17 amino acids. The gene calls are TRBV25-1 and TRBJ2-1; 15 bases agree with TRBD2. Specimen: peripheral blood. The sequence was obtained from a human donor in a cohort sampled during active COVID-19. CDR3 DNA sequence: TGTGCCAGCAGTGAATCGGGACTAGCGGGAGGAAGGGATGAGCAGTTCTTC. Translating gives CASSESGLAGGRDEQFF.